The 19 T cell receptor beta chains given below trace back to one sample, sequenced in a study of cytomegalovirus exposure and HLA in healthy donors. Use of 60 Vbeta and 13 Jbeta primers characterized the PCR. The data were produced by immunoSEQ multiplex PCR, yet TCRdb's version contains in-frame clones alone and is incomplete. The profile shows about 120,000 clones, less than 80% of them singletons. Sequenced input: PBMCs. The receptors derive from a woman aged 45-65 years in good health and CMV-seronegative.

The chain couples TRBV11-1 to TRBJ2-1; 8 positions match TRBD2. The germline V gene encodes CDR1 SGHAT and CDR2 FQDESV (reference sequence). V lost 5 bases, J lost 9 bases, and 9 bases stayed unmatched. There are 14 residues in the CDR3. CDR3 DNA sequence: TGTGCCAGCAGCCCGGGGGGGGGAGTGGGTGAGCAGTTCTTC. Residues: CASSPGGGVGEQFF.

The chain joins TRBV5-4 to TRBJ2-1; D may be TRBD2 (5 bases). The CDR3 length is 14 residues. The V end was cut by 3 bases, the J end by 3 bases, with 10 bases between. Germline CDR1 SGHNT, CDR2 YYREEE (reference sequence). DNA of the CDR3: TGTGCCAGCAGCTCGGGATCTTACTACAATGAGCAGTTCTTC. Translated, it gives CASSSGSYYNEQFF.

The chain couples TRBV18 to TRBJ1-2, with 9 bases lining up with TRBD1. V was pared by 4 bases and J by 2 bases, with 5 bases of the junction left unmatched. From germline, CDR1 is KGHSH and CDR2 LQKENI. This CDR3 is built from 15 residues. Here the CDR3 reads CASSLPGQGNYGYTF. The CDR3 nucleotides read TGTGCCAGCTCACTCCCGGGACAGGGAAACTATGGCTACACCTTC.

A few counts support this clone. The V call is TRBV5-5, the J call TRBJ2-7; a possible D gene is TRBD1 (5 bases). This CDR3 comprises 16 residues. CDR1 and CDR2 from the germline V gene are SGHKS and YYEKEE (reference sequence). V lost 3 bases to trimming and J lost 6 bases, with 22 bases between them. Here the CDR3 reads CASSSDPDRLGVEQYF. DNA for the CDR3: TGTGCCAGCAGCTCAGACCCCGACCGTTTAGGGGTCGAGCAGTACTTC.

In this sample, this clone turned up once. This rearrangement joins TRBV7-3 to TRBJ2-1; the match to TRBD2 covers 12 bases. The CDR3 is 16 amino acids. Germline values: CDR1 SGHTA, CDR2 FQGTGA. V was pared by 8 bases and J by 4 bases, with 9 bases of the junction left unmatched. CDR3 protein: CASGLLAGGPYNEQFF. CDR3 DNA sequence: TGTGCCAGCGGCCTTCTAGCGGGAGGGCCTTACAATGAGCAGTTCTTC.

This sequence joins TRBV11-2 and TRBJ2-1; D possibly corresponds to TRBD1 (5 bases). The CDR3 extends over 14 amino acids. CDR1 is SGHAT and CDR2 is FQNNGV in the germline V gene. The ends were cut back, 5 bases at V and 3 bases at J, with 11 bases in the middle. CDR3 residues: CASSQEDSYNEQFF. The CDR3 DNA reads as TGTGCCAGCAGCCAAGAAGACAGCTACAATGAGCAGTTCTTC.

The gene calls are TRBV28 and TRBJ1-5; maybe TRBD1 (6 bases). The CDR3 extends over 17 amino acids. The V end lost 5 bases, the J end lost 7 bases, and 24 bases lay between the germline ends. Germline V lookup: CDR1 MDHEN, CDR2 SYDVKM. This CDR3 is CASSQTPTTGRRQPQHF. The CDR3 DNA is TGTGCCAGCAGTCAAACGCCAACGACAGGACGACGGCAGCCCCAGCATTTT.

This clone has just one count. The chain couples TRBV28 to TRBJ2-2; 13 bases fit TRBD2. Germline values: CDR1 MDHEN, CDR2 SYDVKM. This CDR3 spans 17 amino acids. Trimming took 6 bases from V and 2 from J; bases not matched to a gene: 6. This CDR3 is CASRRTSGSVNTGELFF. The CDR3 DNA reads TGTGCCAGCAGAAGGACTAGCGGGAGTGTAAACACCGGGGAGCTGTTTTTT.

The genes are TRBV4-2 and TRBJ2-5, with TRBD1 matching over 7 bases. The CDR3 extends over 14 amino acids. The J segment lost 2 bases and the V segment lost 8 bases, leaving 8 bases of the junction unmatched. CDR1 LGHNA and CDR2 YNFKEQ come from the germline V gene. The CDR3 region has the DNA TGTGCCAGCCGCCCCGGGACAGAACAAGAGACCCAGTACTTC. Protein sequence: CASRPGTEQETQYF.

The chain carries TRBV14 and TRBJ1-2; a possible D gene is TRBD1 (6 bases). CDR1 SGHDN and CDR2 FVKESK come from the germline V gene. The CDR3 loop spans 14 amino acids. V was cut by 5 bases and J by 4 bases, with 14 bases left in between. CDR3 coding DNA: TGTGCCAGCAGCAAAGGGATAGGGGGCTATGGCTACACCTTC. Its protein product is CASSKGIGGYGYTF.

The rearrangement links TRBV6-6 to TRBJ1-2; TRBD1 agrees at 11 bases. This CDR3 is built from 13 residues. The trim removed 6 bases at V and 7 bases at J, leaving 4 bases unmatched. CDR1 is MNHNY, CDR2 SVGAGI, per germline (reference sequence). DNA for the CDR3: TGTGCCAGCAGCAAAGGGACAGGGGGTGGCTACACCTTC. Its protein is CASSKGTGGGYTF.

Only a few counts were recorded for this clone. The rearrangement joins TRBV29-1 to TRBJ1-1; D unresolved. This CDR3 comprises 11 residues. V lost 5 bases and J lost 5, with 9 bases in between. The germline gives CDR1 SQVTM, CDR2 ANQGSEA. The CDR3 loop reads CSVREGTEAFF. The DNA of the CDR3 is TGCAGCGTTCGGGAGGGAACTGAAGCTTTCTTT. The full variable domain, in which reference TRBV29-1 and TRBJ1-1 provide the parts outside the CDR3, is SAVISQKPSRDICQRGTSLTIQCQVDSQVTMMFWYRQQPGQSLTLIATANQGSEATYESGFVIDKFPISRPNLTFSTLTVSNMSPEDSSIYLCSVREGTEAFFGQGTRLTVV.

This clone was seen only once. The gene calls are TRBV7-9 and TRBJ2-2; D gene uncertain. The ends were cut back, 1 base at V and 6 bases at J, with 15 bases in the middle. CDR3 length equals 16 residues. CDR1 is SEHNR, CDR2 FQNEAQ, per germline (reference sequence). DNA of the CDR3: TGTGCCAGCAGCTTAGTCCGCCAACATAACGCCGGGGAGCTGTTTTTT. Protein: CASSLVRQHNAGELFF. The full variable domain, its missing parts supplied by reference TRBV7-9 and TRBJ2-2, is DTGVSQNPRHKITKRGQNVTFRCDPISEHNRLYWYRQTLGQGPEFLTYFQNEAQLEKSRLLSDRFSAERPKGSFSTLEIQRTEQGDSAMYLCASSLVRQHNAGELFFGEGSRLTVL.

The rearrangement links TRBV6-5 to TRBJ1-4, with 7 bases that match TRBD1. Germline lookup yields CDR1 MNHEY and CDR2 SVGAGI. The V segment lost 7 bases and the J segment 7 bases; nucleotides outside the gene matches: 6. This CDR3 comprises 13 residues. The CDR3 is CASTETGSEKLFF. CDR3 sequence (DNA): TGTGCCAGCACGGAGACAGGGAGTGAAAAACTGTTTTTT.

The chain is built from TRBV7-8 and TRBJ1-5, with D possibly matching TRBD1 (6 bases). The CDR3 is made up of 17 amino acids. The germline V gene has CDR1 SGHVS and CDR2 FQNEAQ. V lost 1 base to trimming and J lost 0 bases, with 13 bases between them. The CDR3, as DNA: TGTGCCAGCAGCTTAGGGGACACCATCTCTAGCAATCAGCCCCAGCATTTT. Its protein product is CASSLGDTISSNQPQHF.

The chain carries TRBV25-1 and TRBJ2-2, with 8 bases lining up with TRBD1. The CDR3 is made up of 18 amino acids. The V segment lost 5 bases and the J segment 6 bases; nucleotides outside the gene matches: 17. Germline loops: CDR1 MGHDK, CDR2 SYGVNS. Written as DNA, the CDR3 is TGTGCCAGCAGTCCGGCCGACTGGGACAGGTCATTGGCCGGGGAGCTGTTTTTT. Translating gives CASSPADWDRSLAGELFF.

The J gene is TRBJ2-2, the V gene TRBV4-1; TRBD1 matches at 7 bases. Germline assignment: CDR1 MGHRA and CDR2 YSYEKL. Losses at the gene ends were 0 bases for V and 0 bases for J; bases not matched to a gene: 1. This CDR3 region has 16 residues. CDR3 nucleotides: TGCGCCAGCAGCCAAGACGGACAGGCGAACACCGGGGAGCTGTTTTTT. Translated, it gives CASSQDGQANTGELFF.

The rearrangement joins TRBV7-2 to TRBJ2-1; no clear D. Trimming removed 6 bases at V and 13 bases at J, with 13 bases between. Per germline, CDR1 SGHTA and CDR2 FQGNSA. The CDR3 extends over 11 amino acids. The CDR3 protein is CASRSDSSQFF. As DNA, the CDR3 is TGTGCCAGCAGATCCGACTCGTCTCAGTTCTTC.

In DNA, the CDR3 is TGTGCCAGCAGTTTAGAGGAGGAGGCCGGGGAGCTGTTTTTT. Amino acids: CASSLEEEAGELFF. The chain combines TRBV28 with TRBJ2-2, with a tentative D call TRBD2 (5 bases). Between the trimmed V and J ends, which lost 2 bases and 6 bases, there was a span of 10 bases. The germline V gene encodes CDR1 MDHEN and CDR2 SYDVKM. This CDR3 is built from 14 residues.